Listed below are T cell receptor beta chains from one sample, sequenced in a study of shared clonotypes between healthy human individuals. The protocol was immunoSEQ multiplex PCR, while the TCRdb copy is restricted to in-frame clones and leaves out a portion. This sample has 450,000 to 500,000 clones, with more than 65% found just once. Sample: PBMCs. These receptors all come from a woman aged 40 to 49 in good health. Some clones in this sample may be carry-over from other donors' samples. Both conserved end residues are part of each CDR3. A D gene is named only where the DNA matches it firmly. Only some rows state a clone size, as once, few, many or a class for expanded clones.

D,V,size,J,CDR3,DNA
.,TRBV10-3,.,TRBJ2-7,CAISEGLPSYEQYF,TGTGCCATCAGTGAAGGCCTACCCTCCTACGAGCAGTACTTC
.,TRBV28,.,TRBJ1-1,CASRGNLNTEAFF,TGTGCCAGCAGAGGCAATTTGAACACTGAAGCTTTCTTT
.,TRBV28,.,TRBJ2-2,CASSFSGTGELFF,TGTGCCAGCAGTTTCAGTGGGACCGGGGAGCTGTTTTTT
.,TRBV18,.,TRBJ2-5,CASSPPVQETQYF,TGTGCCAGCTCACCACCTGTCCAAGAGACCCAGTACTTC
.,TRBV7-2,.,TRBJ2-2,CASSPGRTGELFF,TGTGCCAGCAGCCCGGGAAGGACCGGGGAGCTGTTTTTT
TRBD2,TRBV29-1,.,TRBJ2-3,CSVGGGRGADTQYF,TGCAGCGTTGGTGGCGGGAGGGGCGCAGATACGCAGTATTTT
.,TRBV19,.,TRBJ2-1,CASSIGRSSYNEQFF,TGTGCCAGTAGTATAGGAAGGAGCTCCTACAATGAGCAGTTCTTC
.,TRBV2,.,TRBJ2-5,CASSEGNSLAGWKETQYF,TGTGCCAGCAGTGAAGGGAATAGCTTGGCGGGATGGAAAGAGACCCAGTACTTC
.,TRBV6-1,once,TRBJ2-7,CASSPWTSTYEQYF,TGTGCCAGCAGCCCTTGGACGAGTACCTACGAGCAGTACTTC
.,TRBV2,.,TRBJ1-5,CASSTIPGSNQPQHF,TGTGCCAGCAGTACAATTCCGGGGTCCAATCAGCCCCAGCATTTT
TRBD1,TRBV18,.,TRBJ1-1,CASSPAYTGGNTEAFF,TGTGCCAGCTCACCAGCATATACAGGGGGGAACACTGAAGCTTTCTTT
TRBD1,TRBV6-1,many,TRBJ2-5,CASSRQGETQYF,TGTGCCAGCAGCCGACAGGGAGAGACCCAGTACTTC
.,TRBV7-9,.,TRBJ2-3,CASSFQGYTDTQYF,TGTGCCAGCAGCTTCCAGGGTTACACAGATACGCAGTATTTT
.,TRBV9,few,TRBJ2-1,CASSVEGARGNEQFF,TGTGCCAGCAGCGTAGAGGGGGCGCGGGGCAATGAGCAGTTCTTC
.,TRBV2,.,TRBJ1-2,CASKTRDAVIYGYTF,TGTGCCAGCAAAACAAGGGACGCGGTCATCTATGGCTACACCTTC
.,TRBV27,.,TRBJ2-1,CASRSDRNNEQFF,TGTGCCAGCAGGTCCGACAGAAACAATGAGCAGTTCTTC
.,TRBV28,.,TRBJ1-1,CASSLGNRGREAFF,TGTGCCAGCAGTTTGGGGAACCGGGGTCGGGAAGCTTTCTTT
.,TRBV4-1,.,TRBJ2-7,CASSQGMLGSEQYF,TGCGCCAGCAGCCAAGGAATGCTGGGTTCCGAGCAGTACTTC
.,TRBV7-9,few,TRBJ2-2,CASSLSGTPTGELFF,TGTGCCAGCAGCTTATCCGGGACACCCACCGGGGAGCTGTTTTTT
.,TRBV5-1,.,TRBJ1-4,CASSEGRGEKLFF,TGCGCCAGCAGCGAGGGCAGGGGTGAAAAACTGTTTTTT
TRBD1,TRBV5-1,.,TRBJ1-4,CASSRTGDLNEKLFF,TGCGCCAGCAGCCGGACAGGGGACCTCAATGAAAAACTGTTTTTT
TRBD1,TRBV15,.,TRBJ2-6,CATSRLGTGSGANVLTF,TGTGCCACCAGCAGACTAGGGACAGGGTCTGGGGCCAACGTCCTGACTTTC
TRBD1,TRBV28,.,TRBJ1-1,CASSLGDRGRDTEAFF,TGTGCCAGCAGTTTAGGGGACAGGGGGCGCGACACTGAAGCTTTCTTT
.,TRBV19,few,TRBJ2-2,CASSIQGSTGELFF,TGTGCCAGTAGTATCCAGGGGAGTACCGGGGAGCTGTTTTTT
TRBD1,TRBV2,few,TRBJ2-3,CASSPQGGSTDTQYF,TGTGCCAGCAGTCCACAGGGGGGCAGCACAGATACGCAGTATTTT
TRBD1,TRBV5-1,.,TRBJ1-1,CASSLGDRVTEAFF,TGCGCCAGCAGCTTGGGGGACAGGGTTACTGAAGCTTTCTTT
TRBD2,TRBV11-3,few,TRBJ2-3,CASSSGLAGSTDTQYF,TGTGCCAGCAGCTCTGGCTTAGCGGGAAGCACAGATACGCAGTATTTT
.,TRBV27,.,TRBJ2-6,CASSTGSRGANVLTF,TGTGCCAGCAGTACAGGCTCTAGGGGGGCCAACGTCCTGACTTTC
.,TRBV4-1,.,TRBJ2-3,CASSQSGGTTTDTQYF,TGCGCCAGCAGCCAATCCGGCGGGACAACCACAGATACGCAGTATTTT
TRBD1,TRBV19,.,TRBJ1-2,CASSRGDRGVYGYTF,TGTGCCAGTAGTAGGGGGGACAGAGGGGTTTATGGCTACACCTTC
TRBD2,TRBV7-3,many,TRBJ2-1,CASSLIPSAGGSNEQFF,TGTGCCAGCAGCTTAATTCCCTCAGCGGGAGGGAGTAATGAGCAGTTCTTC
.,TRBV5-1,.,TRBJ2-5,CASSLSRGRETQYF,TGCGCCAGCAGCTTGAGTCGGGGTAGAGAGACCCAGTACTTC
TRBD1,TRBV10-2,.,TRBJ1-3,CASSGDRVSGNTIYF,TGCGCCAGCAGCGGAGACAGGGTTTCGGGAAACACCATATATTTT
TRBD1,TRBV5-1,.,TRBJ2-2,CASSLDGTGNTGELFF,TGCGCCAGCAGCTTGGATGGGACAGGGAACACCGGGGAGCTGTTTTTT
.,TRBV5-4,few,TRBJ2-1,CASRTGTGPAAQFF,TGTGCCAGCAGGACCGGGACTGGCCCCGCTGCGCAGTTCTTC
.,TRBV7-5,.,TRBJ2-2,CVRSPPGELFF,TGTGTCAGAAGCCCTCCCGGGGAGCTGTTTTTT
TRBD2,TRBV13,once,TRBJ2-4,CASSLGSGSMAKNIQYF,TGTGCCAGCAGCTTAGGCAGCGGGAGTATGGCCAAAAACATTCAGTACTTC
.,TRBV5-4,.,TRBJ2-3,CASSTQRGSTDTQYF,TGTGCCAGCAGCACACAGAGGGGCAGCACAGATACGCAGTATTTT
.,TRBV7-9,many,TRBJ2-2,CASSWTGNTGELFF,TGTGCCAGCAGCTGGACGGGAAACACCGGGGAGCTGTTTTTT
TRBD2,TRBV4-1,once,TRBJ2-2,CASSHSLGGTSGRRNTGELFF,TGCGCCAGCAGCCACTCCCTGGGCGGGACTAGCGGGAGGAGGAACACCGGGGAGCTGTTTTTT
TRBD2,TRBV7-3,many,TRBJ2-1,CASSPSGQDVNEQFF,TGTGCCAGCAGCCCTAGCGGCCAAGACGTTAATGAGCAGTTCTTC
TRBD2,TRBV7-2,.,TRBJ2-7,CASSLRATSGRDEQYF,TGTGCCAGCAGCTTACGTGCGACTAGCGGGAGAGACGAGCAGTACTTC
.,TRBV13,many,TRBJ1-1,CASSFTARDTEAFF,TGTGCCAGCAGCTTTACCGCCAGGGACACTGAAGCTTTCTTT
TRBD1,TRBV4-2,many,TRBJ1-1,CASSPWTGIADTEAFF,TGTGCCAGCAGCCCGTGGACAGGGATTGCGGACACTGAAGCTTTCTTT
TRBD1,TRBV29-1,.,TRBJ1-1,CSVEGTGAGTEAFF,TGCAGCGTTGAAGGGACAGGGGCGGGCACTGAAGCTTTCTTT
.,TRBV29-1,.,TRBJ1-2,CSGPSNYGYTF,TGCAGCGGGCCCTCAAACTATGGCTACACCTTC
.,TRBV19,few,TRBJ1-4,CASREGGNEKLFF,TGTGCCAGTAGGGAGGGAGGTAATGAAAAACTGTTTTTT
.,TRBV9,.,TRBJ2-7,CASSAGTSTGEQYF,TGTGCCAGCAGCGCCGGGACGTCCACGGGCGAGCAGTACTTC
TRBD1,TRBV2,.,TRBJ2-5,CAILGQGEETQYF,TGTGCCATATTAGGACAGGGGGAAGAGACCCAGTACTTC